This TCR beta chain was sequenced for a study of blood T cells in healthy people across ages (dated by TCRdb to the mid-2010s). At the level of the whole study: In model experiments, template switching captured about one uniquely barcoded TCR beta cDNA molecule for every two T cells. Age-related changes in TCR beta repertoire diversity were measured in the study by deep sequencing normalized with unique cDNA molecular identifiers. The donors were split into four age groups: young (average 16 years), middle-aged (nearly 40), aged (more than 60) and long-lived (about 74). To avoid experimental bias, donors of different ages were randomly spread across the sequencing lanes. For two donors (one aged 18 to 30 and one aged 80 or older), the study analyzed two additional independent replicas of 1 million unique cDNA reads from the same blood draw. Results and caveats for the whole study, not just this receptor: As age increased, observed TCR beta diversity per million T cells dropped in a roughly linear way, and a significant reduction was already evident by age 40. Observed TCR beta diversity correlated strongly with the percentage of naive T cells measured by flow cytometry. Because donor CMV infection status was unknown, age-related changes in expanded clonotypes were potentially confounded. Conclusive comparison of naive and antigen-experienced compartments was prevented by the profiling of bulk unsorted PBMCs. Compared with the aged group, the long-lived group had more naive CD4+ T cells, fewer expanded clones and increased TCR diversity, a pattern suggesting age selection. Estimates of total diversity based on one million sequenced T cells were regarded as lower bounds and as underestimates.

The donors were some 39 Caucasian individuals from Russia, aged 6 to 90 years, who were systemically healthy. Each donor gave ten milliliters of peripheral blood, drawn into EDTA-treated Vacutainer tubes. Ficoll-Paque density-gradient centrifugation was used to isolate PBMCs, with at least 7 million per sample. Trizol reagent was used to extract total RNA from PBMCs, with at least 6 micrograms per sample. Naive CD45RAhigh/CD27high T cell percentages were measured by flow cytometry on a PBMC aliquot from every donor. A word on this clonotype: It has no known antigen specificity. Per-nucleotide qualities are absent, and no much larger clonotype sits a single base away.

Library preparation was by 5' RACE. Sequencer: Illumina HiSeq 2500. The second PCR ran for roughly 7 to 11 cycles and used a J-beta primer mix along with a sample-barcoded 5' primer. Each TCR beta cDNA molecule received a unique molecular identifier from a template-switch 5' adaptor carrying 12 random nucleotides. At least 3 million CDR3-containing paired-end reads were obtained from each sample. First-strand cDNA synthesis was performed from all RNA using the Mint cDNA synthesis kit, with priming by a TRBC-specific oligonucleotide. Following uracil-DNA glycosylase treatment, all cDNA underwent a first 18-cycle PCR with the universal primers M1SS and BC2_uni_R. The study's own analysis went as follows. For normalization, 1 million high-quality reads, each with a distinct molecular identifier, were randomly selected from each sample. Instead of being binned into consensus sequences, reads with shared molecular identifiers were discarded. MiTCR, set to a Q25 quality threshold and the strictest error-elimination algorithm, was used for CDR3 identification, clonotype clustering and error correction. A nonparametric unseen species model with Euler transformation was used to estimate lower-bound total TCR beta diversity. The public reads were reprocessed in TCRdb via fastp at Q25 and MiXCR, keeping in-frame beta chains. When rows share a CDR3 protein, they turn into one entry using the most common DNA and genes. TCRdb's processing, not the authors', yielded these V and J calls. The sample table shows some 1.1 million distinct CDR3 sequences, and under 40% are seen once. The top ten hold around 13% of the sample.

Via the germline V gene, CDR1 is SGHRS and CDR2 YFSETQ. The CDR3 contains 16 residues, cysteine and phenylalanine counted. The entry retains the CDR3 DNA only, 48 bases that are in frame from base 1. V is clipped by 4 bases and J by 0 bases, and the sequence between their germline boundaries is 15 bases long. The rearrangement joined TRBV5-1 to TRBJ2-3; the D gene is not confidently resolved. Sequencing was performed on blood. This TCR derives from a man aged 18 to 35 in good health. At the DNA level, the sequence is TGCGCCAGCAGCCGAACAAAGACGGCTAGCACAGATACGCAGTATTTT. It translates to CASSRTKTASTDTQYF.